The rows below give T cell receptor beta chains drawn from one sample of a study of shared clonotypes between healthy human individuals. Sequenced by immunoSEQ multiplex PCR; TCRdb stores in-frame clones only, minus some. The repertoire holds roughly 2.5 million clones, with around 94% as singletons. The sequencing sample was made of naive CD4+ T cells sorted from blood. The receptors here all came from a man aged 18 to 35 in good health. Both conserved end residues are part of each CDR3. D genes are given only for firm matches. Size is stated for part of the rows, as once, few or many counts, or as a class when the clone is expanded.

V,length,D,size,J,CDR3,DNA
TRBV6-1,17,TRBD1,.,TRBJ2-2,CASSVRRTGGYTGELFF,TGTGCCAGCAGTGTACGCAGGACAGGGGGTTACACCGGGGAGCTGTTTTTT
TRBV15,15,TRBD2,.,TRBJ2-7,CATSRKREGLYEQYF,TGTGCCACCAGCAGGAAGCGGGAGGGCCTTTACGAGCAGTACTTC
TRBV5-1,13,.,.,TRBJ2-1,CASTGTARNEQFF,TGCGCCAGCACCGGGACTGCCCGGAATGAGCAGTTCTTC
TRBV14,14,TRBD1,.,TRBJ2-7,CASSQPGHRGHQYF,TGTGCCAGCAGCCAACCGGGACACAGGGGCCATCAGTACTTC
TRBV19,14,.,.,TRBJ1-1,CASSIRRGLTEAFF,TGTGCCAGTAGTATTCGTCGGGGGCTCACTGAAGCTTTCTTT
TRBV5-4,16,TRBD2,once,TRBJ2-7,CASSLGGTSGRHEQYF,TGTGCCAGCAGCTTGGGTGGGACTAGCGGGAGGCACGAGCAGTACTTC
TRBV7-3,13,.,few,TRBJ1-1,CASSLKHSEAAFF,TGTGCCAGCAGCTTAAAACATTCGGAGGCAGCTTTCTTT
TRBV6-5,11,TRBD1,.,TRBJ2-7,CATLQGYEQYF,TGTGCCACCTTACAGGGGTACGAGCAGTACTTC
TRBV30,12,.,.,TRBJ2-1,CAWSVLHNEQFF,TGTGCCTGGAGTGTACTTCACAATGAGCAGTTCTTC
TRBV19,15,.,once,TRBJ1-3,CASSIGGVRGDTIYF,TGTGCCAGTAGTATAGGGGGGGTCCGCGGCGACACCATATATTTT
TRBV14,13,.,once,TRBJ1-1,CASSPTAYTEAFF,TGTGCCAGCAGCCCGACAGCTTACACTGAAGCTTTCTTT
TRBV5-1,14,.,.,TRBJ2-2,CASRSTGGAGELFF,TGCGCCAGCAGGTCCACCGGGGGCGCCGGGGAGCTGTTTTTT
TRBV5-1,13,.,.,TRBJ1-2,CASSLGDNYGYTF,TGCGCCAGCAGCTTGGGGGACAACTATGGCTACACCTTC
TRBV11-2,13,.,.,TRBJ2-5,CASSRLVKETQYF,TGTGCCAGCAGCCGACTAGTGAAAGAGACCCAGTACTTC
TRBV19,14,TRBD1,.,TRBJ2-2,CASSMSGGTGELFF,TGTGCCAGTAGTATGTCAGGGGGTACCGGGGAGCTGTTTTTT
TRBV18,12,.,once,TRBJ1-4,CASSFPGSKLFF,TGTGCCAGCTCATTTCCAGGGTCAAAACTGTTTTTT
TRBV27,13,.,.,TRBJ2-7,CASSPGVPYEQYF,TGTGCCAGCAGTCCGGGCGTCCCCTACGAGCAGTACTTC
TRBV7-9,16,.,.,TRBJ2-3,CASSLGVPGGTDTQYF,TGTGCCAGCAGCTTAGGGGTCCCCGGAGGCACAGATACGCAGTATTTT
TRBV11-2,13,.,.,TRBJ2-5,CASSLGPQETQYF,TGTGCCAGCAGCTTAGGGCCACAAGAGACCCAGTACTTC
TRBV18,17,TRBD2,.,TRBJ2-1,CASSPPTGGPYYNEQFF,TGTGCCAGCTCACCACCGACGGGAGGGCCTTACTACAATGAGCAGTTCTTC
TRBV30,11,.,.,TRBJ1-4,CAWSVAEKLFF,TGTGCCTGGAGTGTCGCTGAAAAACTGTTTTTT
TRBV28,17,.,.,TRBJ1-1,CASSLGAGGRVNTEAFF,TGTGCCAGCAGTTTGGGCGCGGGAGGCCGGGTGAACACTGAAGCTTTCTTT
TRBV7-9,14,.,.,TRBJ1-6,CASSLDGVGSPLHF,TGTGCCAGCAGCTTAGACGGAGTCGGCTCACCCCTCCACTTT
TRBV23-1,15,.,.,TRBJ1-2,CASRKLKGGYNGYTF,TGCGCCAGCAGAAAATTGAAGGGGGGGTATAATGGCTACACCTTC
TRBV5-1,14,TRBD1,.,TRBJ2-7,CASSLGDSPYEQYF,TGCGCCAGCAGCTTGGGGGACAGCCCCTACGAGCAGTACTTC
TRBV4-1,16,.,.,TRBJ2-2,CASSHNGIPDGGELFF,TGCGCCAGCAGCCATAACGGGATTCCCGATGGGGGGGAGCTGTTTTTT
TRBV2,13,.,.,TRBJ1-5,CASSETASQPQHF,TGTGCCAGCAGTGAGACAGCTAGTCAGCCCCAGCATTTT
TRBV5-4,13,TRBD1,.,TRBJ2-5,CASSLTGEETQYF,TGTGCCAGCAGCCTGACAGGGGAAGAGACCCAGTACTTC
TRBV30,14,TRBD1,.,TRBJ1-4,CAWRTTGFNEKLFF,TGTGCCTGGAGGACGACAGGGTTTAATGAAAAACTGTTTTTT
TRBV7-9,15,TRBD1,.,TRBJ2-7,CASSLQQGPNNEQYF,TGTGCCAGCAGCCTGCAACAGGGGCCGAATAACGAGCAGTACTTC
TRBV18,14,.,.,TRBJ1-1,CASSPQSSDTEAFF,TGTGCCAGCTCACCCCAAAGCTCAGACACTGAAGCTTTCTTT
TRBV30,15,TRBD1,.,TRBJ2-7,CAWGTGQGTTYEQYF,TGTGCCTGGGGGACTGGACAGGGCACCACCTACGAGCAGTACTTC
TRBV7-2,15,.,.,TRBJ2-7,CASSLGQGLGYEQYF,TGTGCCAGCAGCTTGGGGCAGGGCCTAGGTTACGAGCAGTACTTC
TRBV19,11,TRBD1,.,TRBJ1-2,CATGQGSGYTF,TGTGCCACGGGACAGGGCTCCGGCTACACCTTC
TRBV4-1,18,TRBD2,.,TRBJ2-5,CASSLQPGLAGGGETQYF,TGCGCCAGCAGCCTCCAACCGGGACTAGCGGGAGGAGGGGAGACCCAGTACTTC
TRBV7-8,14,.,.,TRBJ1-6,CASSMGQYNSPLHF,TGTGCCAGCAGCATGGGGCAGTATAATTCACCCCTCCACTTT
TRBV21-1,14,.,.,TRBJ1-5,CASSRIKGHQPQHF,TGTGCCAGCAGCAGGATTAAGGGGCATCAGCCCCAGCATTTT
TRBV7-2,17,TRBD1,.,TRBJ1-6,CASSLNRQGANNSPLHF,TGTGCCAGCAGCTTAAATCGACAGGGGGCGAATAATTCACCCCTCCACTTT
TRBV6-1,15,.,.,TRBJ2-6,CASSPGEAGANVLTF,TGTGCCAGCAGCCCCGGAGAAGCTGGGGCCAACGTCCTGACTTTC
TRBV19,14,.,.,TRBJ1-5,CASSKDSLNQPQHF,TGTGCCAGTAGTAAAGACAGCCTGAATCAGCCCCAGCATTTT
TRBV6-1,14,.,.,TRBJ1-5,CASSETGSNQPQHF,TGTGCCAGCAGTGAAACAGGTTCCAATCAGCCCCAGCATTTT
TRBV6-6,13,TRBD1,.,TRBJ2-7,CASSSQGVHEQYF,TGTGCCAGCAGTTCCCAGGGGGTCCACGAGCAGTACTTC
TRBV18,13,.,.,TRBJ2-4,CASSPTSSNIQYF,TGTGCCAGCTCACCCACTAGTTCGAACATTCAGTACTTC
TRBV12-5,13,.,.,TRBJ2-7,CASWGARAYEQYF,TGTGCTAGCTGGGGAGCTAGGGCCTACGAGCAGTACTTC
TRBV19,15,.,.,TRBJ1-6,CASSIGSLTDSPLHF,TGTGCCAGTAGTATAGGTAGCCTTACGGATTCACCCCTCCACTTT